This TCR beta chain was captured in a study of blood T cell repertoires in COVID-19. Background on the study: Some COVID-19 samples were acute and others convalescent; all came from the United States, Italy and Spain.

In the original workflow: Amplification of reference gene primers was used by the study to estimate nucleated cell counts. Some clones are missing from TCRdb's copy, which holds only in-frame ones; the method was immunoSEQ multiplex PCR. The DNA gave D and trimming, while V, J and clone size come from that table. Among approximately 150,000 clones, roughly 80% were seen once, and the ten largest hold about 15%. Trimming stripped 5 bases from V and 5 bases from J, with 9 bases between. The CDR3 length is 13 residues. Sequenced material: peripheral blood. The chain uses TRBV12-3 or TRBV12-4 and TRBJ1-4, with D uncertain. This clonotype was sampled from a man between 45 and 60 years old with acute or convalescent COVID-19. The CDR3 here is CASSPTENEKLFF. The CDR3 coding sequence is TGTGCCAGCAGTCCGACGGAGAATGAAAAACTGTTTTTT.